This TCR beta chain was identified during a study of blood T cell repertoires in COVID-19. At the level of the study: Specimens from acute and convalescent COVID-19 originated in the United States, Italy and Spain. The cDNA or gDNA used as material had been derived from T cells, B-cell-depleted T cells, or PBMCs.

Germline CDR1 and CDR2: SGHRS and YFSETQ. The ends lost 2 bases at V and 10 bases at J; junction bases unmatched: 4. This CDR3 is 14 amino acids long. In the original processing: By means of reference gene primer amplification, nucleated cell counts were estimated. Using immunoSEQ multiplex PCR, the repertoire was profiled, and TCRdb retains in-frame clones only, with some absent. V, J and clone size are taken as reported in that table, and D and trimming were inferred from the DNA itself. The sample lists 170,000 or so clones; 70% to 90% were seen once. The chain links TRBV5-1 to TRBJ2-1; TRBD1 agrees at 12 bases. Material for sequencing was peripheral blood. The receptor comes from a man aged 45 to 65 with active or convalescent COVID-19. The CDR3 reads CASSFGTGGEEQFF. Written as DNA, the CDR3 is TGCGCCAGCAGCTTCGGGACAGGGGGCGAGGAGCAGTTCTTC.